The 5 T cell receptor beta chains below all came from one sample that was sequenced in a study of T cell responses to AZD1222 COVID-19 vaccine. Generated by immunoSEQ multiplex PCR, the TCRdb table keeps only in-frame clones and is missing some. The sample contains more than 100,000 clones, more than 75% of which appear only once. Here the sequenced sample was peripheral blood, taken on day 0 of AZD1222 vaccination. The receptors stem from an adult in good health.

This chain links TRBV20-1 with TRBJ1-6; D gene ambiguous. This CDR3 region has 10 residues. Germline CDR1 DFQATT, CDR2 SNEGSKA (reference sequence). The ends were cut back, 3 bases at V and 13 bases at J, with 7 bases in the middle. DNA of the CDR3: TGCAGTGCTAGCGGCCTTCCCCTCCACTTT. This codes for CSASGLPLHF.

This clone came up once. The V and J genes are TRBV3-1 (or the pseudogene TRBV3-2) and TRBJ2-5, with TRBD2 matching over 13 bases. The V gene end was trimmed by 0 bases and the J gene end by 6 bases; junction bases not matched to a gene: 7. CDR1 is LGHDT and CDR2 is YNNKEL in the germline V gene (reference sequence). CDR3 length equals 17 residues. This chain's CDR3 is CASSQDRGTSGKKTQYF. As DNA, the CDR3 is TGTGCCAGCAGCCAAGATCGAGGGACTAGCGGGAAGAAGACCCAGTACTTC.

This clone was seen only once. The chain has TRBV7-9 and TRBJ1-6; D is unresolved. The CDR3 runs 15 residues. The germline V gene has CDR1 SEHNR and CDR2 FQNEAQ (reference sequence). Trimming took off 0 bases at V and 4 bases at J, with 7 bases between the two ends. CDR3 amino acids: CASSLAADYNSPLHF. The CDR3 DNA reads as TGTGCCAGCAGCTTAGCGGCAGATTATAATTCACCCCTCCACTTT.

This chain links TRBV12-5 with TRBJ2-1; the D gene is possibly TRBD1 (6 bases). Trimming pared 1 base from V and 8 bases from J, leaving 12 bases between. The length of the CDR3 is 14 residues. CDR1 is LGHNT, CDR2 FRNRAP, per germline. CDR3 in amino acids: CASGLGRDTDEQFF. The CDR3 nucleotides read TGTGCTAGTGGTTTGGGCCGGGACACCGATGAGCAGTTCTTC.

To note about this clone: Additional DNA sequences in this sample encode the identical CDR3. The V and J genes are TRBV5-1 and TRBJ2-5, with D uncertain. This CDR3 has 11 residues. Germline V gene lookup returns CDR1 SGHRS and CDR2 YFSETQ. V dropped 3 bases and J dropped 1 base, with 1 base sitting between them. The CDR3 DNA reads TGCGCCAGCAGCTCCCAAGAGACCCAGTACTTC. Encoded protein: CASSSQETQYF. The whole variable domain, remainder taken from reference TRBV5-1 and TRBJ2-5, is KAGVTQTPRYLIKTRGQQVTLSCSPISGHRSVSWYQQTPGQGLQFLFEYFSETQRNKGNFPGRFSGRQFSNSRSEMNVSTLELGDSALYLCASSSQETQYFGPGTRLLVL.